Below, 11 T cell receptor beta chains from the same sample are listed, as sequenced in a study of CD8 T cells in ankylosing spondylitis. Via MiXCR, TCRdb re-called the 5' RACE reads, giving one row per CDR3 protein. The sample has roughly 40,000 distinct CDR3 sequences; about 2.5% are singletons. The sequencing sample was made of blood, either unsorted or a sorted T cell fraction (not recorded which). These TCRs come from a male donor with ankylosing spondylitis or in good health (not recorded which).

This clonotype was counted many times. The genes are TRBV9 and TRBJ1-5; D perhaps matches TRBD1 (5 bases). Deletions cut 7 bases from V and 4 bases from J, with 12 bases between. Germline V gives CDR1 SGDLS, CDR2 YYNGEE. This CDR3 has 13 amino acids. As DNA, the CDR3 is TGTGCCAGCTCGGGGCCGGGGAATCAGCCCCAGCATTTT. Translated: CASSGPGNQPQHF.

This clonotype was seen ten or more times. The V and J genes are TRBV9 and TRBJ1-2; D is unresolved. Trimming left V 1 base short and J 3 bases short, with 7 bases between. Germline CDR1 is SGDLS and CDR2 is YYNGEE. The CDR3 sequence is 13 residues long. The DNA for the CDR3 is TGTGCCAGCAGCGTAAATCCACACTATGGCTACACCTTC. This sequence encodes CASSVNPHYGYTF.

This clonotype was observed at least ten times. The chain carries TRBV9 and TRBJ1-6; D is ambiguous. Looked up from germline, CDR1 is SGDLS and CDR2 is YYNGEE. Trimming cost V 3 bases and J 10 bases, with 20 bases left between them. This CDR3 has 16 amino acids. DNA of the CDR3: TGTGCCAGCAGCGGCGGGAATTTGATCGACGGGTCACCCCTCCACTTT. This gives the protein CASSGGNLIDGSPLHF.

There are many counts of this clonotype. The genes are TRBV9 and TRBJ2-3; D is uncertain. The germline V gene has CDR1 SGDLS and CDR2 YYNGEE. V was trimmed by 2 bases and J by 2 bases, leaving 15 bases between them. The CDR3 totals 16 residues. This CDR3 is CASSVAQPGPTDTQYF. CDR3 DNA: TGTGCCAGCAGCGTGGCGCAACCCGGGCCCACAGATACGCAGTATTTT.

This clonotype has a count of ten or more. The V and J genes are TRBV9 and TRBJ2-1, with D uncertain. V was cut by 0 bases and J by 0 bases, with 10 bases left in between. There are 16 residues in the CDR3. Germline V gene data show CDR1 as SGDLS and CDR2 as YYNGEE. The CDR3 DNA is TGTGCCAGCAGCGTAGAGGCACCGAGCTCCTACAATGAGCAGTTCTTC. Encoded protein: CASSVEAPSSYNEQFF.

This clonotype was recorded at least ten times. The V and J genes are TRBV9 and TRBJ2-1; TRBD1 matches at 9 bases. This CDR3 spans 17 amino acids. Looked up from germline, CDR1 is SGDLS and CDR2 is YYNGEE. V gave up 4 bases and J gave up 2 bases; unmatched junction bases: 10. The DNA for the CDR3 is TGTGCCAGCAGCCCCCTCCCCGGGACAGGGCCCTACAATGAGCAGTTCTTC. This translates into CASSPLPGTGPYNEQFF. Drawing the rest from reference TRBV9 and TRBJ2-1, the complete variable domain is DSGVTQTPKHLITATGQRVTLRCSPRSGDLSVYWYQQSLDQGLQFLIQYYNGEERAKGNILERFSAQQFPDLHSELNLSSLELGDSALYFCASSPLPGTGPYNEQFFGPGTRLTVL.

This clonotype was seen ten or more times. The CDR3 DNA follows: TGTGCCAGCAGCCCGGGAGAGTCAATTGGGGATACGCAGTATTTT. Translated: CASSPGESIGDTQYF. The V and J genes are TRBV9 and TRBJ2-3; D is perhaps TRBD2 (6 bases). V shed 4 bases and J shed 6 bases, with 18 bases lying between them. Germline values: CDR1 SGDLS, CDR2 YYNGEE. This CDR3 is 15 amino acids long.

This clonotype was counted at least ten times. The chain uses TRBV9 and TRBJ2-1; no firm D call. Germline CDR1 reads SGDLS; CDR2 reads YYNGEE. The CDR3 is 17 amino acids. V shed 3 bases and J shed 0 bases, with 16 bases lying between them. CDR3 loop: CASSAQTQASSYNEQFF. CDR3 bases: TGTGCCAGCAGCGCCCAAACCCAAGCGAGCTCCTACAATGAGCAGTTCTTC.

In this sample, this clonotype turned up many times. The chain couples TRBV9 to TRBJ2-3; 11 bases map to TRBD2. This CDR3 is 17 amino acids long. V lost 3 bases, J lost 2 bases, and 8 bases stayed unmatched. The V gene's germline CDR1 is SGDLS and CDR2 YYNGEE. The CDR3 DNA is TGTGCCAGCAGCGACGGAGGGGGACTAGCGGCCACAGATACGCAGTATTTT. As protein: CASSDGGGLAATDTQYF.

This clonotype was observed many times. This chain joins TRBV9 and TRBJ1-4; no clear D gene. Trimming removed 0 bases from V and 8 bases from J, with 17 bases in between. Germline-derived CDR1 and CDR2 are SGDLS and YYNGEE. The CDR3 has 16 amino acids. The CDR3 DNA sequence: TGTGCCAGCAGCGTAGGGGTATCTGGGTTCGGCGAAAAACTGTTTTTT. Translation: CASSVGVSGFGEKLFF.

This clonotype was recorded at least ten times. The rearrangement joins TRBV9 to TRBJ2-3; TRBD2 agrees at 9 bases. Unmatched junction bases numbered 9, after V lost 4 bases and J lost 6 bases. Germline V CDR1 and CDR2: SGDLS, YYNGEE. The CDR3 spans 15 residues. CDR3 bases: TGTGCCAGCAGCCCCCCCAGCGGGAGGATGGATACGCAGTATTTT. It translates to CASSPPSGRMDTQYF.